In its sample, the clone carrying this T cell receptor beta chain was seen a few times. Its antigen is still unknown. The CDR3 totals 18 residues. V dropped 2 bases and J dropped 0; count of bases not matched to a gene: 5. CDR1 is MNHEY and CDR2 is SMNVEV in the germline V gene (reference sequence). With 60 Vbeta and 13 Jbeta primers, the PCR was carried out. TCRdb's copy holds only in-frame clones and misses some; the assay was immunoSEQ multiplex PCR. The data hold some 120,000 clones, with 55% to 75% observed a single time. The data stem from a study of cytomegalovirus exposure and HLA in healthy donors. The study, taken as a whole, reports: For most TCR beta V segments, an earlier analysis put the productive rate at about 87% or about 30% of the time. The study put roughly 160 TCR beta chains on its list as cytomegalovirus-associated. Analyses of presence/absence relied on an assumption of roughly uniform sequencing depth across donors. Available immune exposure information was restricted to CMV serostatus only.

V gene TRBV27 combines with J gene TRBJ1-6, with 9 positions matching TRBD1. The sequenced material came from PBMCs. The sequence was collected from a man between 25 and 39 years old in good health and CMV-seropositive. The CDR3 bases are TGTGCCAGCAGTTTAAACAGGGGGCCTAGCTCCTATAATTCACCCCTCCACTTT. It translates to CASSLNRGPSSYNSPLHF.